Listed here are 26 T cell receptor beta chains from one sample, sequenced in a study of tissue T cells after allogeneic stem cell transplantation. Sequenced by immunoSEQ multiplex PCR; TCRdb stores in-frame clones only, minus some. Found here are fewer than 30,000 clones, about 73% of them singletons; the top ten hold around 7.2%. The sequencing used tissue from the ileum, collected at autopsy. The source of these receptors is a female donor older than 55 with lung cancer.

The V gene is TRBV3-1 (or the pseudogene TRBV3-2), the J gene TRBJ1-2; a possible D gene is TRBD1 (6 bases). The germline V gene has CDR1 LGHDT and CDR2 YNNKEL (reference sequence). V was pared by 5 bases and J by 4 bases, with 11 bases between. There are 13 residues in the CDR3. The CDR3 nucleotides are TGTGCCAGCAGCGCTGGACAGCGCTATGGCTACACCTTC. Residues: CASSAGQRYGYTF.

V gene TRBV29-1 combines with J gene TRBJ2-2; D not resolved. Looked up from germline, CDR1 is SQVTM and CDR2 is ANQGSEA. The germline V and J ends were trimmed by 4 bases and 0 bases, with 6 bases remaining between them. This CDR3 is 13 amino acids long. CDR3 coding DNA: TGCAGCGTTGGGCAATCGAACACCGGGGAGCTGTTTTTT. Encoded protein: CSVGQSNTGELFF.

This chain's CDR3 is CATRGTGEAFF. The DNA of the CDR3 is TGTGCCACCAGGGGGACTGGTGAAGCTTTCTTT. V gene TRBV24-1 combines with J gene TRBJ1-1, with D perhaps matching TRBD1 (5 bases). Germline V lookup: CDR1 KGHDR, CDR2 SFDVKD. Trimming took 7 bases from V and 7 from J, leaving 9 bases between them. The CDR3 totals 11 residues.

The chain recombines TRBV6-5 with TRBJ2-7, with TRBD1 as a possible D gene (5 bases). Germline V gives CDR1 MNHEY, CDR2 SVGAGI. V was clipped by 6 bases and J by 0 bases, with 9 bases between them. The CDR3 has 13 amino acids. In DNA, the CDR3 is TGTGCCAGCAGAAAGGACAACTCCTACGAGCAGTACTTC. Its translation: CASRKDNSYEQYF.

This clone came up a few times. The V and J genes are TRBV24-1 and TRBJ2-5; TRBD1 aligns across 11 bases. CDR3 length: 15 amino acids. In germline, CDR1 is KGHDR, CDR2 SFDVKD. V was pared by 9 bases and J by 5 bases, with 10 bases of the junction left unmatched. The CDR3, as DNA: TGTGCCACCCAAGGGACAGGGGGTCGGGGGGAGACCCAGTACTTC. Protein: CATQGTGGRGETQYF.

This chain joins TRBV5-4 and TRBJ1-2, with 9 bases that match TRBD1. The trim removed 2 bases at V and 7 bases at J, leaving 15 bases unmatched. The CDR3 runs 17 residues. In germline, CDR1 is SGHNT, CDR2 YYREEE (reference sequence). CDR3 DNA: TGTGCCAGCAGCTTAGCGCGGGGTGAGGGACAGGGAATTGGCTACACCTTC. As protein: CASSLARGEGQGIGYTF.

This chain links TRBV6-6 with TRBJ1-5; no definite D call. Germline CDR1 and CDR2: MNHNY and SVGAGI (reference sequence). Trimming cost V 5 bases and J 0 bases, with 8 bases left between them. The CDR3 consists of 14 residues. CDR3 protein: CASSNINSNQPQHF. CDR3 bases: TGTGCCAGCAGTAACATTAATAGCAATCAGCCCCAGCATTTT.

This chain's CDR3 is CASSLGTGRQETQYF. Here the CDR3 DNA reads TGCGCCAGCAGCTTAGGGACCGGGAGGCAAGAGACCCAGTACTTC. The genes are TRBV5-1 and TRBJ2-5; 7 bases are shared with TRBD2. Germline loops: CDR1 SGHRS, CDR2 YFSETQ. The CDR3 has 15 amino acids. Unmatched junction bases numbered 6, after V lost 2 bases and J lost 2 bases.

This rearrangement joins TRBV6-5 to TRBJ2-5; possible D gene TRBD1, 5 bases. This CDR3 has 15 amino acids. Germline V CDR1 and CDR2: MNHEY, SVGAGI. The V and J ends lost 0 bases and 6 bases respectively, with 14 bases between them. The CDR3 sequence is CASSYSWRQGQTQYF. The CDR3 DNA sequence: TGTGCCAGCAGTTACTCATGGCGGCAGGGCCAGACCCAGTACTTC.

V gene TRBV20-1 combines with J gene TRBJ2-1, with 10 bases that match TRBD2. The J segment lost 6 bases and the V segment lost 6 bases, leaving 8 bases of the junction unmatched. Looked up from germline, CDR1 is DFQATT and CDR2 is SNEGSKA (reference sequence). The CDR3 loop spans 14 amino acids. The CDR3 bases are TGCAGTGCGAGTGGGGGACTAGCGCGCAATGAGCAGTTCTTC. It encodes CSASGGLARNEQFF.

V gene TRBV4-1 combines with J gene TRBJ1-1; D call uncertain. The CDR3 has 11 residues. CDR1 and CDR2 (germline): MGHRA, YSYEKL. V dropped 8 bases and J dropped 3 bases, with 7 bases sitting between them. The CDR3 here is CASRRDTEAFF. The CDR3 nucleotides read TGCGCCAGCCGAAGGGACACTGAAGCTTTCTTT.

This chain links TRBV3-1 (or the pseudogene TRBV3-2) with TRBJ1-1, with 7 bases identical to TRBD1. CDR1 LGHDT and CDR2 YNNKEL come from the germline V gene (reference sequence). V gave up 2 bases and J gave up 8 bases; unmatched junction bases: 2. This CDR3 is 12 amino acids long. The CDR3 DNA is TGTGCCAGCAGCCAAAGACAGGGAGAAGCTTTCTTT. It translates to CASSQRQGEAFF.

The chain recombines TRBV5-6 with TRBJ2-7; D gene uncertain. Trimming removed 0 bases from V and 2 bases from J, with 6 bases in between. CDR1 is SGHDT, CDR2 YYEEEE, per germline. The CDR3 is 13 amino acids. CDR3 coding DNA: TGTGCCAGCAGCTTGGGACCCACCTACGAGCAGTACTTC. Its protein product is CASSLGPTYEQYF. Drawing the rest from reference TRBV5-6 and TRBJ2-7, the complete variable domain is DAGVTQSPTHLIKTRGQQVTLRCSPKSGHDTVSWYQQALGQGPQFIFQYYEEEERQRGNFPDRFSGHQFPNYSSELNVNALLLGDSALYLCASSLGPTYEQYFGPGTRLTVT.

V usage is TRBV28 and J usage is TRBJ2-7; 8 bases match TRBD1. The V gene end was trimmed by 3 bases and the J gene end by 6 bases; junction bases not matched to a gene: 16. Per the germline V gene, CDR1 is MDHEN and CDR2 is SYDVKM. The CDR3 is 17 residues long. The CDR3 DNA reads as TGTGCCAGCAGTTTGCCCCCCGCTGGGACAGGTGTTGGCGAGCAGTACTTC. Amino acid sequence: CASSLPPAGTGVGEQYF.

V gene TRBV11-3 combines with J gene TRBJ1-1; the D gene is possibly TRBD1 (6 bases). V lost 3 bases to trimming and J lost 0 bases, with 11 bases between them. Germline assignment: CDR1 SGHNT and CDR2 YENEEA. The CDR3 is 15 residues long. The CDR3 protein is CASSFRGRVNTEAFF. The CDR3 bases are TGTGCCAGCAGCTTCAGGGGTCGGGTGAACACTGAAGCTTTCTTT.

The gene calls are TRBV2 and TRBJ1-1; the D gene is possibly TRBD1 (5 bases). The germline V and J ends were trimmed by 8 bases and 1 base, with 11 bases remaining between them. The CDR3 consists of 13 residues. Germline CDR1 SNHLY, CDR2 FYNNEI. CDR3 amino acids: CASGRGRNTEAFF. The CDR3 DNA reads TGTGCCAGCGGAAGGGGTAGGAACACTGAAGCTTTCTTT.

In its sample, this clone is medium-sized. This rearrangement joins TRBV5-4 to TRBJ2-1, with D uncertain. With 0 bases removed from V and 8 bases from J, the gap between germline ends came to 15 bases. CDR1 is SGHNT, CDR2 YYREEE, per germline (reference sequence). The CDR3 spans 15 residues. The CDR3 protein is CASSLGAPPGDEQFF. Written as DNA, the CDR3 is TGTGCCAGCAGCTTGGGTGCTCCACCGGGCGATGAGCAGTTCTTC.

This clone was seen a single time. The chain employs TRBV19 and TRBJ1-2; D ambiguous. The V end lost 7 bases, the J end lost 8 bases, and 17 bases lay between the germline ends. There are 13 residues in the CDR3. CDR1 is LNHDA, CDR2 SQIVND, per germline (reference sequence). In DNA form, the CDR3 reads TGTGCCAGTACTGGGCACATTCTCTCCGGCTACACCTTC. Translating gives CASTGHILSGYTF.

This chain uses TRBV14 with TRBJ2-4; TRBD2 matches 9 bases. V lost 6 bases, J lost 9 bases, and 12 bases stayed unmatched. The germline V gene has CDR1 SGHDN and CDR2 FVKESK. CDR3 length: 15 residues. The CDR3 spells CASSLLAGALPIQYF. The DNA of the CDR3 is TGTGCCAGCAGTCTATTAGCGGGAGCCCTGCCCATTCAGTACTTC.

V gene TRBV29-1 combines with J gene TRBJ2-6; D gene uncertain. The germline gives CDR1 SQVTM, CDR2 ANQGSEA. The CDR3 is 13 residues long. V gave up 6 bases and J gave up 0 bases, with 6 bases separating them. The CDR3 here is CSVASSGANVLTF. The DNA of the CDR3 is TGCAGCGTCGCAAGCTCTGGGGCCAACGTCCTGACTTTC.

This sequence joins TRBV10-3 and TRBJ1-1; TRBD1 aligns across 7 bases. CDR3 length equals 14 residues. J gave up 4 bases and V 0 bases, and 2 bases lay outside the gene matches. Germline CDR1 reads ENHRY; CDR2 reads SYGVKD. The CDR3 DNA is TGTGCCATCAGTGAGTCGGACAGGCGCACTGAAGCTTTCTTT. It translates to CAISESDRRTEAFF.

This clone is a singleton in its sample. The chain uses TRBV30 and TRBJ1-3; D remains ambiguous. Germline values: CDR1 GTSNPN, CDR2 SVGIG (reference sequence). The CDR3 covers 14 residues. Trimming pared 2 bases from V and 1 base from J, leaving 9 bases between. CDR3 sequence reads: CAWSFGSSGNTIYF. CDR3 nucleotide sequence: TGTGCCTGGAGTTTCGGATCTTCTGGAAACACCATATATTTT.

The chain couples TRBV27 to TRBJ1-1; D unclear. V gave up 6 bases and J gave up 7 bases, with 18 bases separating them. From germline, CDR1 is MNHEY and CDR2 SMNVEV (reference sequence). The CDR3 loop spans 14 amino acids. This chain's CDR3 is CASSGSRGYGEAFF. The CDR3 DNA reads TGTGCCAGCAGCGGCTCCAGAGGCTACGGTGAAGCTTTCTTT.

The rearrangement joins TRBV6-5 to TRBJ1-5; 9 positions match TRBD1. This CDR3 comprises 15 residues. The V gene end was trimmed by 5 bases and the J gene end by 6 bases; junction bases not matched to a gene: 8. Germline CDR1 is MNHEY and CDR2 is SVGAGI. The CDR3 coding sequence is TGTGCCAGCAGTATCGACAGGGGGTTAGGTCAGCCCCAGCATTTT. Amino acid sequence: CASSIDRGLGQPQHF.

The V and J genes are TRBV2 and TRBJ1-5, with D tentatively TRBD1 (6 bases). CDR1 and CDR2 (germline): SNHLY, FYNNEI. The CDR3 runs 14 residues. The germline V and J ends were trimmed by 4 bases and 5 bases, with 12 bases remaining between them. The CDR3 region is CASSGQGGYQPQHF. The DNA of the CDR3 is TGTGCCAGCAGTGGACAAGGGGGATATCAGCCCCAGCATTTT. Based on the CDR3 plus reference TRBV2 and TRBJ1-5, the full variable domain is EPEVTQTPSHQVTQMGQEVILRCVPISNHLYFYWYRQILGQKVEFLVSFYNNEISEKSEIFDDQFSVERPDGSNFTLKIRSTKLEDSAMYFCASSGQGGYQPQHFGDGTRLSIL.

The chain employs TRBV7-2 and TRBJ2-7; D gene ambiguous. The CDR3 is 14 residues long. Trimming removed 5 bases from V and 9 bases from J, with 20 bases in between. The germline V gene encodes CDR1 SGHTA and CDR2 FQGNSA. CDR3 sequence reads: CASSLAGRRERQYF. CDR3 DNA: TGTGCCAGCAGCCTTGCCGGTAGGAGAGAGCGGCAGTACTTC.